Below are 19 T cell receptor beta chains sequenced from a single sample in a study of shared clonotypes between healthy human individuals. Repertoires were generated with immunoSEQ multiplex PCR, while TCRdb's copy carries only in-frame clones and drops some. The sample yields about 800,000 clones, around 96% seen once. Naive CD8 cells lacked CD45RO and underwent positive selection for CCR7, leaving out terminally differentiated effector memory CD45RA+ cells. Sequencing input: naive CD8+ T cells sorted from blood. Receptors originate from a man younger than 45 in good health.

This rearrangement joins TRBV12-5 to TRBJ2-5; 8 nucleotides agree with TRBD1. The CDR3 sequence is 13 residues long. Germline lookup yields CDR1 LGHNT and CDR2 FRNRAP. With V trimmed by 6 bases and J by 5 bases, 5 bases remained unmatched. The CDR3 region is CASGGDRWETQYF. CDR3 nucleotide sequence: TGTGCTAGTGGGGGGGACAGGTGGGAGACCCAGTACTTC.

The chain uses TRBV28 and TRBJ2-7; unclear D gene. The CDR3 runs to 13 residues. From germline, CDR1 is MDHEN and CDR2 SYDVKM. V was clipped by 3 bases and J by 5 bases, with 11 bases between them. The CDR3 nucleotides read TGTGCCAGCAGTTTCCAGGAAAGCCACGAGCAGTACTTC. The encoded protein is CASSFQESHEQYF.

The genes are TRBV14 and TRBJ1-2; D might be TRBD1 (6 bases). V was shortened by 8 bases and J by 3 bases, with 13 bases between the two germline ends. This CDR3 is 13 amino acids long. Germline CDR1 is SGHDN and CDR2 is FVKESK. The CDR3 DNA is TGTGCCAGCCGGGACAAAGAAGACTATGGCTACACCTTC. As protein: CASRDKEDYGYTF.

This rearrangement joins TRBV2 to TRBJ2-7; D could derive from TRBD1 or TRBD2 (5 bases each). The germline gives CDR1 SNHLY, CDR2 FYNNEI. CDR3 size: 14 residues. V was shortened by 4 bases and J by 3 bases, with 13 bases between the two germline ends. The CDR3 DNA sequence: TGTGCCAGCAGTGCCGGGTGGGACGGCTACGAGCAGTACTTC. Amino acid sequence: CASSAGWDGYEQYF. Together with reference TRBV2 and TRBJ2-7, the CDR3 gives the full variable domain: EPEVTQTPSHQVTQMGQEVILRCVPISNHLYFYWYRQILGQKVEFLVSFYNNEISEKSEIFDDQFSVERPDGSNFTLKIRSTKLEDSAMYFCASSAGWDGYEQYFGPGTRLTVT.

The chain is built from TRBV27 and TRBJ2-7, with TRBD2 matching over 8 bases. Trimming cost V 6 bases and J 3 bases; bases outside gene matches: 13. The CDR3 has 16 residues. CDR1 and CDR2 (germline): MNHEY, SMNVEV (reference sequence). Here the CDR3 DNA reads TGTGCCAGCAGCTCCCGGGAGGGTCGGTACGGCTACGAGCAGTACTTC. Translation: CASSSREGRYGYEQYF.

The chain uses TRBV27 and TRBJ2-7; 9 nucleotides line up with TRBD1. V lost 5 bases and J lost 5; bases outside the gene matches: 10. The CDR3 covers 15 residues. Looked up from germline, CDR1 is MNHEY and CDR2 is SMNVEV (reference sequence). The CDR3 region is CASSPGTGGWNEQYF. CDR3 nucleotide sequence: TGTGCCAGCAGTCCTGGCACAGGGGGCTGGAACGAGCAGTACTTC.

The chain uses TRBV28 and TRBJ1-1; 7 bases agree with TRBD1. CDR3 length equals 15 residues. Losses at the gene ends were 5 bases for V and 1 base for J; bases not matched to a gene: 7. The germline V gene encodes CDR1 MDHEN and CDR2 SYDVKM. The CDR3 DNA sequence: TGTGCCAGCAGTGTGATCACAGGGGCGAACACTGAAGCTTTCTTT. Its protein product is CASSVITGANTEAFF.

CDR3 loop: CAIRGVHEQYF. Here the CDR3 DNA reads TGTGCCATCAGGGGGGTCCACGAGCAGTACTTC. The chain recombines TRBV10-3 with TRBJ2-7; D may be TRBD1 or TRBD2 (5 bases each). V lost 6 bases to trimming and J lost 5 bases, with 8 bases between them. Per the germline V gene, CDR1 is ENHRY and CDR2 is SYGVKD. The CDR3 contains 11 residues.

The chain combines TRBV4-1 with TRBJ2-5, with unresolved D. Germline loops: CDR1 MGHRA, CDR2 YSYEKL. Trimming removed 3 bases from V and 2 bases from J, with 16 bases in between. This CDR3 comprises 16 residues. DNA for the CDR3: TGCGCCAGCAGCCATGCTGAAGGACCGCTTCAAGAGACCCAGTACTTC. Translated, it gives CASSHAEGPLQETQYF.

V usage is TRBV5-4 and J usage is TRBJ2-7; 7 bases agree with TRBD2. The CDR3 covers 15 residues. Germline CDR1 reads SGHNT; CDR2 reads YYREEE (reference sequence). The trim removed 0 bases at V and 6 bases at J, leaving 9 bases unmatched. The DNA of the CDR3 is TGTGCCAGCAGCTTGGCGGGGGAGGGCCTCCTCGAGCAGTACTTC. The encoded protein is CASSLAGEGLLEQYF.

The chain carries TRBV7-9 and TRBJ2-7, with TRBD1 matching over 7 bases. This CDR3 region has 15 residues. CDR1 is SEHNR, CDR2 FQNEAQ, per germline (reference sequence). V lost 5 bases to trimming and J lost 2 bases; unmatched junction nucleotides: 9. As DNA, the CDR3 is TGTGCCAGCAGCCCGGTCCGTGACAGGGCCTACGAGCAGTACTTC. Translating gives CASSPVRDRAYEQYF. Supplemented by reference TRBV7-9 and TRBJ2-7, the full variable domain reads DTGVSQNPRHKITKRGQNVTFRCDPISEHNRLYWYRQTLGQGPEFLTYFQNEAQLEKSRLLSDRFSAERPKGSFSTLEIQRTEQGDSAMYLCASSPVRDRAYEQYFGPGTRLTVT.

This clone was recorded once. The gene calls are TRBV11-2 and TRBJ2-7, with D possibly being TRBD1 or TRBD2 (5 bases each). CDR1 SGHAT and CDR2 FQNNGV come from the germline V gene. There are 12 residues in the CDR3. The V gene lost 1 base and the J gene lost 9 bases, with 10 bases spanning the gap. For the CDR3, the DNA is TGTGCCAGCAGCTTAGGGGGACGCGGGCAGTACTTC. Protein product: CASSLGGRGQYF.

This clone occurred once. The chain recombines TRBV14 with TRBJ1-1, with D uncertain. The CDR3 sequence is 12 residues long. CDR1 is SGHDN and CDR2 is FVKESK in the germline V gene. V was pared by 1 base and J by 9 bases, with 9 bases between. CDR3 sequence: CASSQVTTQAFF. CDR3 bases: TGTGCCAGCAGCCAAGTAACCACCCAAGCTTTCTTT.

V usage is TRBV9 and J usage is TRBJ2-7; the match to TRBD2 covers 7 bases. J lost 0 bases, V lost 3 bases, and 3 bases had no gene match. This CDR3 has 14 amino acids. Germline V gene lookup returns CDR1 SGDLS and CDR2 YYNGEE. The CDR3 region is CASSDRDYSYEQYF. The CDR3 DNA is TGTGCCAGCAGCGACCGGGACTACTCCTACGAGCAGTACTTC.

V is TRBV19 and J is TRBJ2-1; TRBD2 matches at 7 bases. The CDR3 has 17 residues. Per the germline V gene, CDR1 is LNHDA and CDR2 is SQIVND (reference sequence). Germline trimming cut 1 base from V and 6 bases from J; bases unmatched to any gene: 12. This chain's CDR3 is CASSIGILAYPSNEQFF. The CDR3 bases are TGTGCCAGTAGTATAGGTATACTAGCGTACCCTTCCAATGAGCAGTTCTTC. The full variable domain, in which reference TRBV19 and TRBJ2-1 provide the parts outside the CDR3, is DGGITQSPKYLFRKEGQNVTLSCEQNLNHDAMYWYRQDPGQGLRLIYYSQIVNDFQKGDIAEGYSVSREKKESFPLTVTSAQKNPTAFYLCASSIGILAYPSNEQFFGPGTRLTVL.

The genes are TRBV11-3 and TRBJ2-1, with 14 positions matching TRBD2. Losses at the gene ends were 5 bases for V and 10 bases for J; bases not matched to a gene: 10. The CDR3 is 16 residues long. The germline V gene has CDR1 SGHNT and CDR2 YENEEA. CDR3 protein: CASSPPGLAGEEEQFF. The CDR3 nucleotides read TGTGCCAGCAGCCCCCCGGGACTAGCGGGAGAAGAAGAGCAGTTCTTC.

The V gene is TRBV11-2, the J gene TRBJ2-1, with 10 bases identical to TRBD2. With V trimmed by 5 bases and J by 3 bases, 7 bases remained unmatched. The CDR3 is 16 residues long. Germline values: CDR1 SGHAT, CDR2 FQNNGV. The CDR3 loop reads CASSEPSGSDYNEQFF. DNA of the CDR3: TGTGCCAGCAGCGAACCTAGCGGGAGCGACTACAATGAGCAGTTCTTC.

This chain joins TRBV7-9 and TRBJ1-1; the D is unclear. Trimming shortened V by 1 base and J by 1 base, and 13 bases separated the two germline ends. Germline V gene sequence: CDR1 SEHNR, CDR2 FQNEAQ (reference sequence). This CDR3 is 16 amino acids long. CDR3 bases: TGTGCCAGCAGCTTAGTTGGGGATGACCCGAACACTGAAGCTTTCTTT. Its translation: CASSLVGDDPNTEAFF. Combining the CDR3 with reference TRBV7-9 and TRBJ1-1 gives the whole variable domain DTGVSQNPRHKITKRGQNVTFRCDPISEHNRLYWYRQTLGQGPEFLTYFQNEAQLEKSRLLSDRFSAERPKGSFSTLEIQRTEQGDSAMYLCASSLVGDDPNTEAFFGQGTRLTVV.

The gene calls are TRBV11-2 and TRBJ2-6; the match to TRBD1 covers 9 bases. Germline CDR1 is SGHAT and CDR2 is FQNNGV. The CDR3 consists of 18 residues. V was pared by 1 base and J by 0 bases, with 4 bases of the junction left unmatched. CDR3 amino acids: CASSLATGGFSGANVLTF. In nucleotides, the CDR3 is TGTGCCAGCAGCTTAGCGACAGGGGGATTCTCTGGGGCCAACGTCCTGACTTTC.